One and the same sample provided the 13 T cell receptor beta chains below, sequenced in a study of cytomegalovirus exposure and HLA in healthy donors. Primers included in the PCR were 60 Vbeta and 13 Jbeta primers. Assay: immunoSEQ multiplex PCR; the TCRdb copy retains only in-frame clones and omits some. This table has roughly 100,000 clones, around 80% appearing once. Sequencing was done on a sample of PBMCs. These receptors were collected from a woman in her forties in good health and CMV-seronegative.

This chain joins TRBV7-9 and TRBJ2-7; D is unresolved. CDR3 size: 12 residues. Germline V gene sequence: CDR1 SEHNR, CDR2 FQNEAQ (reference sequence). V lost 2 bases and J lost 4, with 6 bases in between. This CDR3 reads CASSLIVYEQYF. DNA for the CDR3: TGTGCCAGCAGCTTAATAGTTTACGAGCAGTACTTC.

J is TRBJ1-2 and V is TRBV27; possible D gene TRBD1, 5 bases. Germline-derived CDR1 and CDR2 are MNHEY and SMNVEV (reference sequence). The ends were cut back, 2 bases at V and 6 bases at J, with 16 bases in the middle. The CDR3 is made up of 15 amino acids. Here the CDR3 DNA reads TGTGCCAGCAGTTTAATTGGGGGGGAACTTGATGGCTACACCTTC. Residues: CASSLIGGELDGYTF.

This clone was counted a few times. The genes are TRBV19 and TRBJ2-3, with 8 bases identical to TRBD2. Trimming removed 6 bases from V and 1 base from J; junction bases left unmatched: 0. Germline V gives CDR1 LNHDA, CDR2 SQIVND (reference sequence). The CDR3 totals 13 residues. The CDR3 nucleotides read TGTGCCAGTAGGACTAGCGGCACAGATACGCAGTATTTT. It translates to CASRTSGTDTQYF.

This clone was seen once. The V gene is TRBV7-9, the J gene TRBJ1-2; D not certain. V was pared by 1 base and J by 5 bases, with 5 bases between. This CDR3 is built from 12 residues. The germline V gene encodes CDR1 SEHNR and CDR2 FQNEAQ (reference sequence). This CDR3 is CASSLGPYGYTF. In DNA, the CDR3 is TGTGCCAGCAGCTTAGGGCCTTATGGCTACACCTTC.

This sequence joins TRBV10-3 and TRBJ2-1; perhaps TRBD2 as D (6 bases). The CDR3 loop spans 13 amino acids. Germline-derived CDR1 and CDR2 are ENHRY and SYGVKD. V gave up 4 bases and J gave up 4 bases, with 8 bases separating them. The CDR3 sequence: CAISGDSYNEQFF. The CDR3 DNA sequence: TGTGCCATCAGTGGGGACTCGTACAATGAGCAGTTCTTC.

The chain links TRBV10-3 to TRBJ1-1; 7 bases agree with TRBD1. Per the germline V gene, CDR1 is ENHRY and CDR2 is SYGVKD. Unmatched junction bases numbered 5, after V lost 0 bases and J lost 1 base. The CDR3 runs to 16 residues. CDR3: CAISESSGQPNTEAFF. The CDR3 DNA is TGTGCCATCAGTGAGTCGTCGGGACAGCCGAACACTGAAGCTTTCTTT.

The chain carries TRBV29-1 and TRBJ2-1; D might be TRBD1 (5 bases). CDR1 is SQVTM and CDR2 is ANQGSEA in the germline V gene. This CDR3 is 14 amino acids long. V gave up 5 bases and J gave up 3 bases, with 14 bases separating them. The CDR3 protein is CSVPRQGIYNEQFF. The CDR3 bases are TGCAGCGTTCCTCGCCAGGGCATCTACAATGAGCAGTTCTTC.

The CDR3 loop is CASSPDPVGVNTEAFF. The CDR3 region has the DNA TGCGCCAGCAGCCCCGACCCGGTAGGGGTGAACACTGAAGCTTTCTTT. The chain has TRBV5-1 and TRBJ1-1, with D tentatively TRBD1 (5 bases). This CDR3 has 16 amino acids. V was clipped by 4 bases and J by 0 bases, with 16 bases between them. Germline CDR1 is SGHRS and CDR2 is YFSETQ.

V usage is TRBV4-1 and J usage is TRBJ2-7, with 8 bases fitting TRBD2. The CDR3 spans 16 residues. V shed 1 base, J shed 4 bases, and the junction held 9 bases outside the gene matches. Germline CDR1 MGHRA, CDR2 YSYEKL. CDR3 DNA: TGCGCCAGCAGCCAAGGCTTGGGGAGCGGGAGTTACGAGCAGTACTTC. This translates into CASSQGLGSGSYEQYF.

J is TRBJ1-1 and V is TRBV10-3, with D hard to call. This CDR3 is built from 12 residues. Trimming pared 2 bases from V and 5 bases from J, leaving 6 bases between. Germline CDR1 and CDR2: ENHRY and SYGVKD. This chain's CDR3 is CAISEAGTEAFF. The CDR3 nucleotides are TGTGCCATCAGTGAGGCGGGGACTGAAGCTTTCTTT.

CDR3 region: CASSPQGALDIQYF. The CDR3 DNA sequence: TGCGCCAGCAGTCCACAGGGGGCTTTGGACATTCAGTACTTC. The chain uses TRBV10-1 and TRBJ2-4, with 9 bases aligning to TRBD1. The V segment lost 5 bases and the J segment 8 bases; nucleotides outside the gene matches: 7. The CDR3 runs to 14 residues. Germline V CDR1 and CDR2: WNHNN, SYGVQD (reference sequence).

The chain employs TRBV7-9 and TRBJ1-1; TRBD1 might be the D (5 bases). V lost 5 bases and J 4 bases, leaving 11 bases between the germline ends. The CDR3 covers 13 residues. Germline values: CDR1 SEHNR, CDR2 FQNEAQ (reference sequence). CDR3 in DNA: TGTGCCAGCAGCCTACTGGGGCTCACTGAAGCTTTCTTT. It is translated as CASSLLGLTEAFF.

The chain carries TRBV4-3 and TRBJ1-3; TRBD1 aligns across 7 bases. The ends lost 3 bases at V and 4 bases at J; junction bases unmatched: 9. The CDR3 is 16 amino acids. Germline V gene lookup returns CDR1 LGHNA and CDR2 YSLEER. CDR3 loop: CASSQSDRVLGNTIYF. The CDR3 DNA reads TGCGCCAGCAGCCAGAGTGACAGGGTTCTGGGAAACACCATATATTTT.